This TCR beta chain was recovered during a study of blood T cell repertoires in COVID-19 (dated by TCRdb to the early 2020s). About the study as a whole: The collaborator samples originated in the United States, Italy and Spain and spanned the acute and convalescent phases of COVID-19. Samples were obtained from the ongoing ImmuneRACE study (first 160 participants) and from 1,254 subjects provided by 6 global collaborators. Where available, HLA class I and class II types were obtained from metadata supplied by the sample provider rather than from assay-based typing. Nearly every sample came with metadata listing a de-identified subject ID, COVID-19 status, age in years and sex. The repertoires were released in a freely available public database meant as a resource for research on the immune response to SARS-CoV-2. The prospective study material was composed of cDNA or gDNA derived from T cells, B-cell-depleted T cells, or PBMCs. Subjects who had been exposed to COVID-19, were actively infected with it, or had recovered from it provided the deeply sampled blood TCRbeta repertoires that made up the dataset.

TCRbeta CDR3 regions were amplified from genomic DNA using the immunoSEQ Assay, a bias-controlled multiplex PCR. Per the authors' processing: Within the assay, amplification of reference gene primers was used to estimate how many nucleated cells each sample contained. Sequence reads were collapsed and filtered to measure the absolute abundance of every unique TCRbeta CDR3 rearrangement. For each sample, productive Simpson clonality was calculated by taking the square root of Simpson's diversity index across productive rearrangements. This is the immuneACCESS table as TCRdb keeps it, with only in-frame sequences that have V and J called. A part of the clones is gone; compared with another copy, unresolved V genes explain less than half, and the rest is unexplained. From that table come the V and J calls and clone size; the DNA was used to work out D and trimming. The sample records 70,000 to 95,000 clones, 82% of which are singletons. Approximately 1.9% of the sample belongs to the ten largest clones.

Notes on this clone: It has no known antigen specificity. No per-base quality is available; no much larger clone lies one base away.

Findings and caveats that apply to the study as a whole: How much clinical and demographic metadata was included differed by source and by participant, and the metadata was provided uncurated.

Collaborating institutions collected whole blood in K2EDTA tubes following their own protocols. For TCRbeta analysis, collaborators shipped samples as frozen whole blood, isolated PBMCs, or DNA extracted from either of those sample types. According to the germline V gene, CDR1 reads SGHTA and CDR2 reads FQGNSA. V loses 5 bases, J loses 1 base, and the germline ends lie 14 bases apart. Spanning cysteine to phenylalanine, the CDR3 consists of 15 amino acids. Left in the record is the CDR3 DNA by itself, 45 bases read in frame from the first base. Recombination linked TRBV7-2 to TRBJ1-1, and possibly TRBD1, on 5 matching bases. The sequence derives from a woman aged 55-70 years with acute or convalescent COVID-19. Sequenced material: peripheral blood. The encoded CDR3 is CASSGEGRRNTEAFF. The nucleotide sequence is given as TGTGCCAGCAGCGGAGAGGGGAGGAGGAACACTGAAGCTTTCTTT.